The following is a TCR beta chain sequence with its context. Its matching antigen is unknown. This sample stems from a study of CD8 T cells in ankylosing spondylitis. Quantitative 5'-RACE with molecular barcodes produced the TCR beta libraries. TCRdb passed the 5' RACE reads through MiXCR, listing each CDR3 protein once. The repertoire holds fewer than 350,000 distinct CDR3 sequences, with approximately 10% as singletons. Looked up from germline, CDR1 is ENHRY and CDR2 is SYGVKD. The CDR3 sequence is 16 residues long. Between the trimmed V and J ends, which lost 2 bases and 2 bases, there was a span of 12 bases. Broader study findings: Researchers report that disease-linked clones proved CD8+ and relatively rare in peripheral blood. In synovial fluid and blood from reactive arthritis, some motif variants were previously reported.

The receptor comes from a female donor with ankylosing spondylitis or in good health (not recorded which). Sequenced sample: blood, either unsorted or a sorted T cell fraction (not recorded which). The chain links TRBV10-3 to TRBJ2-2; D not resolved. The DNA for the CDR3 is TGTGCCATCAGTGAGCGGCTAGGCCCTAACACCGGGGAGCTGTTTTTT. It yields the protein CAISERLGPNTGELFF.